The rows below give T cell receptor beta chains drawn from one sample of a study of cytomegalovirus exposure and HLA in healthy donors. Libraries were prepared by immunoSEQ multiplex PCR; TCRdb keeps only in-frame clonotypes and omits some of them. The repertoire has approximately 170,000 clones, over 65% of them found once; the top ten carry 4.7%. The sequenced material came from PBMCs. The source of these receptors is a man aged 18 to 30 in good health and CMV-seropositive. Each CDR3 is given with its conserved first and last residue. The D gene is left open where the match is weak. Clone size, where shown, is once, few, many, or a class for clones that have expanded.

D	J	V	size	CDR3	DNA
TRBD1	TRBJ1-5	TRBV10-1	NA	CASSAPGWYRGPNQPQHF	TGCGCCAGCAGTGCCCCGGGGTGGTACAGGGGACCTAATCAGCCCCAGCATTTT
NA	TRBJ1-5	TRBV29-1	few	CSVGQGMDQPQHF	TGCAGCGTTGGGCAGGGCATGGATCAGCCCCAGCATTTT
TRBD1	TRBJ2-5	TRBV11-3	NA	CASSLRTGQETQYF	TGTGCCAGCAGCCTACGGACAGGTCAAGAGACCCAGTACTTC
NA	TRBJ2-1	TRBV14	NA	CASSRNSVEQFF	TGTGCCAGCAGTCGTAATAGTGTTGAGCAGTTCTTC
NA	TRBJ1-6	TRBV15	NA	CATSRNGGWNSPLHF	TGTGCCACCAGCAGAAATGGGGGCTGGAATTCACCCCTCCACTTT
NA	TRBJ2-2	TRBV5-1	few	CASSLVGLGSNTGELFF	TGCGCCAGCAGCTTGGTGGGTCTAGGCTCGAACACCGGGGAGCTGTTTTTT
TRBD1	TRBJ2-3	TRBV29-1	once	CSVRQGADTQYF	TGCAGCGTCAGACAGGGGGCAGATACGCAGTATTTT
NA	TRBJ2-2	TRBV5-4	NA	CASSAGSTGELFF	TGTGCCAGCAGCGCCGGGTCCACCGGGGAGCTGTTTTTT
NA	TRBJ2-3	TRBV7-3	NA	CASSLEGLGTDTQYF	TGTGCCAGCAGCTTAGAGGGTCTGGGCACAGATACGCAGTATTTT
NA	TRBJ1-5	TRBV30	NA	CAWSLGGSSPFQPQHF	TGTGCCTGGAGTTTGGGGGGGTCCTCTCCATTTCAGCCCCAGCATTTT
TRBD2	TRBJ2-3	TRBV6-4	NA	CASRRTSGSEDTQYF	TGTGCCAGCAGACGGACTAGCGGGAGTGAGGATACGCAGTATTTT
TRBD2	TRBJ2-2	TRBV11-2	once	CASSFNIAGAGTGELFF	TGTGCCAGCAGCTTCAATATAGCGGGGGCGGGCACCGGGGAGCTGTTTTTT
TRBD1	TRBJ1-5	TRBV19	NA	CASNLGGQTYQPQHF	TGTGCCAGTAACCTTGGGGGACAGACCTATCAGCCCCAGCATTTT
NA	TRBJ1-1	TRBV4-1	NA	CASSRTQDENTEAFF	TGCGCCAGCAGCCGCACACAAGATGAGAACACTGAAGCTTTCTTT
NA	TRBJ1-5	TRBV28	few	CASSPAPGVNQPQHF	TGTGCCAGCAGTCCAGCCCCGGGGGTGAATCAGCCCCAGCATTTT
NA	TRBJ1-1	TRBV28	NA	CASSFGDMNTEAFF	TGTGCCAGCAGTTTCGGGGACATGAACACTGAAGCTTTCTTT
NA	TRBJ1-2	TRBV5-1	NA	CASTNQGGYGYTF	TGCGCCAGCACTAACCAAGGGGGCTATGGCTACACCTTC
TRBD1	TRBJ2-4	TRBV5-4	NA	CASTRDRGNIQYF	TGTGCCAGCACCCGGGACAGGGGAAACATTCAGTACTTC
NA	TRBJ1-2	TRBV4-1	few	CASSQAGPGVYGYTF	TGCGCCAGCAGCCAAGCCGGGCCAGGGGTGTATGGCTACACCTTC
TRBD1	TRBJ2-1	TRBV9	few	CASSDRDRGNEQFF	TGTGCCAGCAGCGACCGGGACAGGGGCAATGAGCAGTTCTTC
TRBD1	TRBJ2-1	TRBV5-1	NA	CASSFSGTDNSEQFF	TGCGCCAGCAGCTTCTCTGGGACAGACAACAGTGAGCAGTTCTTC
NA	TRBJ1-5	TRBV12-5	NA	CASGLADRVSNQPQHF	TGTGCTAGTGGTTTGGCGGACAGAGTTAGCAATCAGCCCCAGCATTTT
TRBD1	TRBJ1-2	TRBV6-1	NA	CASSQRTGEYVYTF	TGTGCCAGCAGTCAGAGGACAGGGGAGTATGTCTACACCTTC
NA	TRBJ2-5	TRBV6-5	NA	CASSLEGRETQYF	TGTGCCAGCAGTTTGGAGGGTCGAGAGACCCAGTACTTC
NA	TRBJ1-1	TRBV14	NA	CASSQDRVSAEAFF	TGTGCCAGCAGCCAAGATCGTGTCTCGGCTGAAGCTTTCTTT
TRBD2	TRBJ2-4	TRBV2	once	CASSDGLAGGKSIQYF	TGTGCCAGCAGTGACGGGCTAGCGGGGGGAAAGAGCATTCAGTACTTC
NA	TRBJ2-6	TRBV28	few	CASSPGGRLGSGANVLTF	TGTGCCAGCTCCCCCGGGGGACGTCTGGGCTCTGGGGCCAACGTCCTGACTTTC
TRBD2	TRBJ2-5	TRBV19	NA	CASSPGTSGVETQYF	TGTGCCAGTAGTCCCGGGACTAGCGGGGTTGAGACCCAGTACTTC
NA	TRBJ1-2	TRBV12-5	NA	CASGSDRISNYGYTF	TGTGCTAGTGGCTCCGACAGAATCTCAAACTATGGCTACACCTTC
TRBD2	TRBJ2-5	TRBV5-1	once	CASRVAGEQETQYF	TGCGCCAGCCGGGTAGCGGGAGAACAAGAGACCCAGTACTTC
NA	TRBJ1-2	TRBV6-1	NA	CASSEASPQYGYTF	TGTGCCAGCAGTGAAGCCTCTCCTCAGTATGGCTACACCTTC
NA	TRBJ1-1	TRBV27	NA	CASSPIPPGFQNTEAFF	TGTGCCAGCAGTCCAATACCTCCGGGTTTCCAGAACACTGAAGCTTTCTTT
TRBD2	TRBJ2-2	TRBV5-1	NA	CASKLAGSTGELFF	TGCGCCAGCAAGCTAGCGGGATCGACCGGGGAGCTGTTTTTT
NA	TRBJ1-2	TRBV5-4	few	CASSLRQGRGFLGYTF	TGTGCCAGCAGCTTGAGGCAGGGGAGGGGGTTCCTTGGCTACACCTTC
TRBD1	TRBJ1-2	TRBV27	NA	CASSLSGQGYGYTF	TGTGCCAGCAGTTTATCGGGACAGGGGTACGGCTACACCTTC
NA	TRBJ1-2	TRBV5-1	few	CASSPRQTNYGYTF	TGCGCCAGCAGCCCAAGACAGACTAACTATGGCTACACCTTC
TRBD1	TRBJ1-2	TRBV6-6	once	CASRLTQGGGGYTF	TGTGCCAGCAGATTGACTCAGGGGGGAGGTGGCTACACCTTC
TRBD1	TRBJ2-6	TRBV11-2	NA	CASSLHTGVGANVLTF	TGTGCCAGCAGCTTACATACAGGGGTTGGGGCCAACGTCCTGACTTTC
NA	TRBJ1-5	TRBV28	NA	CASKDRANNQPQHF	TGTGCCAGCAAGGACAGAGCTAACAATCAGCCCCAGCATTTT
NA	TRBJ2-5	TRBV7-2	NA	CASSSPGWFDQETQYF	TGTGCCAGCAGCTCCCCCGGGTGGTTTGACCAAGAGACCCAGTACTTC
NA	TRBJ2-1	TRBV27	NA	CASRSTGSEQFF	TGTGCCAGCAGATCAACAGGGAGTGAGCAGTTCTTC
TRBD2	TRBJ2-5	TRBV6-1	NA	CAILAGGVETQYF	TGTGCCATCTTAGCGGGGGGAGTAGAGACCCAGTACTTC
TRBD1	TRBJ1-6	TRBV28	NA	CASSSGQGGLPYNSPLHF	TGTGCCAGCAGTTCGGGACAGGGAGGGTTACCCTATAATTCACCCCTCCACTTT
TRBD1	TRBJ1-1	TRBV5-1	NA	CASSLDGAATGMNTEAFF	TGCGCCAGCAGCTTGGACGGCGCGGCGACAGGGATGAACACTGAAGCTTTCTTT
NA	TRBJ1-3	TRBV25-1	few	CASSHQRAGNTIYF	TGTGCCAGCAGTCATCAGAGGGCTGGAAACACCATATATTTT
NA	TRBJ1-6	TRBV5-6	NA	CASSLKSSYNSPLHF	TGTGCCAGCAGCTTGAAGAGCTCCTATAATTCACCCCTCCACTTT
NA	TRBJ2-2	TRBV19	NA	CASSRDTRHTGELFF	TGTGCCAGTAGTAGGGACACGCGGCACACCGGGGAGCTGTTTTTT
NA	TRBJ2-2	TRBV29-1	NA	CSVEVSGEGASTGELFF	TGCAGCGTTGAAGTTTCGGGAGAAGGGGCGAGCACCGGGGAGCTGTTTTTT
NA	TRBJ2-1	TRBV15	NA	CATSTFSRGEQFF	TGTGCCACCAGCACTTTTAGCCGGGGAGAGCAGTTCTTC
TRBD1	TRBJ1-1	TRBV14	NA	CASSRPGQGNTEAFF	TGTGCCAGCAGCCGACCGGGACAGGGAAACACTGAAGCTTTCTTT
NA	TRBJ2-5	TRBV4-2	NA	CASSPDLLETQYF	TGTGCCAGCAGCCCCGACTTACTAGAGACCCAGTACTTC
NA	TRBJ1-2	TRBV6-1	few	CASSAAAYGYTF	TGTGCCAGCAGTGCCGCAGCGTATGGCTACACCTTC
NA	TRBJ1-1	TRBV4-1	few	CASSQGGWDTEAFF	TGCGCCAGCAGCCAAGGGGGCTGGGACACTGAAGCTTTCTTT